The source of this T cell receptor (beta chain) is a study of shared clonotypes between healthy human individuals. Study observations and caveats: Measured sharing among donors was expected to vary with sequencing depth. Although depth was large, rarefaction showed that sequencing of the sorted subsets was incomplete.

The run depth of the assay was deep. Each subset's genomic DNA was shared equally among a number of immunoSEQ plates. TCRdb's copy holds only in-frame clones and misses some; the assay was immunoSEQ multiplex PCR. The sample has more than 850,000 clones, about four fifths seen once. As regards this clone: Its antigen remains unidentified.

CDR1 and CDR2 from the germline V gene are LGHNT and FRNRAP. V was pared by 3 bases and J by 4 bases, with 9 bases between. The CDR3 extends over 13 amino acids. Material for sequencing was memory CD4+ T cells from PBMCs. The subset here: CD45RA-negative fraction. This sequence originates from a man aged 18 to 29 in good health. Some clones in this sample may be carry-over from other donors' samples. The rearrangement uses TRBV12-5 and TRBJ1-1; the D gene is possibly TRBD1 (5 bases). CDR3 sequence reads: CASGFPGGTEAFF. As DNA, the CDR3 is TGTGCTAGTGGTTTCCCGGGGGGCACTGAAGCTTTCTTT.